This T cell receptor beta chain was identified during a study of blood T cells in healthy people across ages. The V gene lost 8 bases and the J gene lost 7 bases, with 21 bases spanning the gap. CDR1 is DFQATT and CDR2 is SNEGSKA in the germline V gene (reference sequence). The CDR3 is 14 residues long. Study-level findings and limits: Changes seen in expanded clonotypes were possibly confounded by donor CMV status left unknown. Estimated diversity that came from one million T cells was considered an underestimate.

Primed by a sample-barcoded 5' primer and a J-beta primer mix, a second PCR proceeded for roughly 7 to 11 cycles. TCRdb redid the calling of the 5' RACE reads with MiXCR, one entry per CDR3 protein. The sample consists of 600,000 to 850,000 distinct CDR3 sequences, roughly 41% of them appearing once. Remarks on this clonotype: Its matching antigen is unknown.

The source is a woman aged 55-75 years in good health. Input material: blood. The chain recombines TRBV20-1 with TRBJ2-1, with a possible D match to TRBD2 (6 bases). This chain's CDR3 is CSPKDGGAVNEQFF. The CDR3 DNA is TGCAGTCCCAAGGATGGAGGGGCGGTAAATGAGCAGTTCTTC.